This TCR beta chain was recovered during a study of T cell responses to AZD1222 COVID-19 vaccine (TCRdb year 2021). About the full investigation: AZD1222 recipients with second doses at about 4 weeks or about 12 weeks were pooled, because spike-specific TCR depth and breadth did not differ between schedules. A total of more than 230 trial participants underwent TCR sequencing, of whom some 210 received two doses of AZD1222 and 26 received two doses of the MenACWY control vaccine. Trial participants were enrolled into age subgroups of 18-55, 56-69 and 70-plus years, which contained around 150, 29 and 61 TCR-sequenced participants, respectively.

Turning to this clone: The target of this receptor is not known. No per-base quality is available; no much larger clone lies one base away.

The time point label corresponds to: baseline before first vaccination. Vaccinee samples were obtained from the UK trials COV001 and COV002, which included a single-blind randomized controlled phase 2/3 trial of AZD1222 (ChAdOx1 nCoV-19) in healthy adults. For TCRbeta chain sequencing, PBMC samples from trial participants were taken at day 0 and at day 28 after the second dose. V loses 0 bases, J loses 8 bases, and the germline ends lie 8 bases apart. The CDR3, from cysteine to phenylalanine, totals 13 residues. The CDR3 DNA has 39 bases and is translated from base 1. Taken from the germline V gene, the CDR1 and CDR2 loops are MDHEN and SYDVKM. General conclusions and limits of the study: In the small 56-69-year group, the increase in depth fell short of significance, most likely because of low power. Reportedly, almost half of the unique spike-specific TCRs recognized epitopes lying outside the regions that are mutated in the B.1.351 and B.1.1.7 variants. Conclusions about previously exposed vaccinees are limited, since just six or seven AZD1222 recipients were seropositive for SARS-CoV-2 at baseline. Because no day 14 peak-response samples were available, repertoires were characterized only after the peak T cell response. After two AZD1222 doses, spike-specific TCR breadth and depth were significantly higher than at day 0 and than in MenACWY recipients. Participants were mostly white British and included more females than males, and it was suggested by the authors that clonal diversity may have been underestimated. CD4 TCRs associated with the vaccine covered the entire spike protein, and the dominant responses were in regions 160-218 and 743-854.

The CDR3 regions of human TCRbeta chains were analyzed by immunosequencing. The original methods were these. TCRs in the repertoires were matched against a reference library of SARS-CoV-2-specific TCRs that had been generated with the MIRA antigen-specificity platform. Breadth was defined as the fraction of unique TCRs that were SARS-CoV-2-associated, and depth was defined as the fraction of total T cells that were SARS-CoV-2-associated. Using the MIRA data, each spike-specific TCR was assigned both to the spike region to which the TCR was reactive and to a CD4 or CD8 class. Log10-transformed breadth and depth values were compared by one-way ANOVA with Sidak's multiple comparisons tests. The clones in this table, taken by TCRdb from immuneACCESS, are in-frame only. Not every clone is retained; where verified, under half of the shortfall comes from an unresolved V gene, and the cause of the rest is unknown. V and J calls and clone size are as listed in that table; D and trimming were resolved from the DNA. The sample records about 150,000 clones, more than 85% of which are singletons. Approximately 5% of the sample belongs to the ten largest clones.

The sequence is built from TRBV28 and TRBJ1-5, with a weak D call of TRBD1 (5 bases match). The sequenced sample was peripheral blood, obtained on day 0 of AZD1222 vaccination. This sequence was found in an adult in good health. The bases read TGTGCCAGCAGTTTATGGGGGACGGAGCCCCAGCATTTT. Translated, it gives CASSLWGTEPQHF.